Listed below are T cell receptor beta chains from one sample, sequenced in a study of cytomegalovirus exposure and HLA in healthy donors. Sequencing used immunoSEQ multiplex PCR; TCRdb keeps in-frame clones, though not all of them. The table lists more than 85,000 clones, approximately 83% of them singletons. The sample consisted of PBMCs. The origin of the receptors is a man between 40 and 49 years old in good health and CMV-seronegative. Both conserved end residues are part of each CDR3.

J gene: TRBJ1-4
V gene: TRBV4-2
CDR3 protein: CASSLNSGQFNEKLFF

J gene: TRBJ1-1
V gene: TRBV6-5
CDR3 protein: CASRATGFMNTEAFF

J gene: TRBJ2-2
V gene: TRBV21-1
CDR3 protein: CASTEKPRAGGELFF

J gene: TRBJ2-7
V gene: TRBV5-1
CDR3 protein: CASSSRGGSYEQYF

J gene: TRBJ2-7
V gene: TRBV27
CDR3 protein: CASRKQGAQSYEQYF

J gene: TRBJ1-5
V gene: TRBV5-6
CDR3 protein: CASSLTRWNSNQPQHF

J gene: TRBJ1-2
V gene: TRBV5-1
CDR3 protein: CASSFSGFPDGYTF

J gene: TRBJ1-1
V gene: TRBV6-5
CDR3 protein: CASSSLNRGGTEAFF

J gene: TRBJ2-5
V gene: TRBV19
CDR3 protein: CASSQRVGSSEETQYF

J gene: TRBJ1-5
V gene: TRBV7-3
CDR3 protein: CASSAQGADQPQHF

J gene: TRBJ2-2
V gene: TRBV4-2
CDR3 protein: CASSQDGDGDTGELFF

J gene: TRBJ2-5
V gene: TRBV5-1
CDR3 protein: CASSYYWGSGEIQETQYF

J gene: TRBJ2-5
V gene: TRBV7-6
CDR3 protein: CASSERGPSQETQYF

J gene: TRBJ1-5
V gene: TRBV6-5
CDR3 protein: CASSYPKTGDQPQHF

J gene: TRBJ2-5
V gene: TRBV7-9
CDR3 protein: CASSTTGRQETQYF

J gene: TRBJ2-7
V gene: TRBV28
CDR3 protein: CASSRGGPSYEQYF

J gene: TRBJ2-5
V gene: TRBV29-1
CDR3 protein: CSVKDRFQETQYF

J gene: TRBJ1-1
V gene: TRBV5-6
CDR3 protein: CASSFYRGGDTEAFF

J gene: TRBJ1-6
V gene: TRBV5-4
CDR3 protein: CASSTGVGSPLHF

J gene: TRBJ2-5
V gene: TRBV9
CDR3 protein: CASSISGGGETQYF